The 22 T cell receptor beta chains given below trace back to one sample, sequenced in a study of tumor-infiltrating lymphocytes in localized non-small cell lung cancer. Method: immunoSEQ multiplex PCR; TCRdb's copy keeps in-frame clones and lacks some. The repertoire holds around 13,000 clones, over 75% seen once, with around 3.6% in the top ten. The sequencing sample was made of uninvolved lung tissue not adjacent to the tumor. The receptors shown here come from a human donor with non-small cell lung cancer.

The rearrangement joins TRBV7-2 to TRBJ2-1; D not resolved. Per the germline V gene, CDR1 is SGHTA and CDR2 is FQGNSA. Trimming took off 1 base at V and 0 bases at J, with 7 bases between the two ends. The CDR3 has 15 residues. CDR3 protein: CASSLEVSSYNEQFF. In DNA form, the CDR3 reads TGTGCCAGCAGCTTAGAAGTCAGCTCCTACAATGAGCAGTTCTTC.

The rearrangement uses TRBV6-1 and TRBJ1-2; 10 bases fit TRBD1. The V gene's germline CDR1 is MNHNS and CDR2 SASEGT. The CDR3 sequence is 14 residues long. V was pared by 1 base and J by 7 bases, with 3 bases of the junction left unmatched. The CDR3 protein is CASSEVWDRGGYTF. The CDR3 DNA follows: TGTGCCAGCAGTGAAGTATGGGACAGGGGTGGCTACACCTTC.

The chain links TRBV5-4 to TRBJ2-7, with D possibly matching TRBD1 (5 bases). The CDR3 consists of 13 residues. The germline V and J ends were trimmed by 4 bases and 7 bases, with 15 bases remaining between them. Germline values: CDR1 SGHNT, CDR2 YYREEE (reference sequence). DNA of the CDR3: TGTGCCAGCAGCATAGACAGACCCGGGGAGCAGTACTTC. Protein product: CASSIDRPGEQYF.

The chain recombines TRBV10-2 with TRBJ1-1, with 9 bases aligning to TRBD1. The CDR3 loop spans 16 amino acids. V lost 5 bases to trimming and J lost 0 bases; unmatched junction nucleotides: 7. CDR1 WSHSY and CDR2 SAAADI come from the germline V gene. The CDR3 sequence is CASSHRGRGLNTEAFF. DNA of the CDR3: TGCGCCAGCAGTCACAGGGGGCGAGGGTTGAACACTGAAGCTTTCTTT.

The CDR3 region has the DNA TGTGCCAGCAGTCAGGGGGTAAACACCGGGGAGCTGTTTTTT. Protein: CASSQGVNTGELFF. The rearrangement joins TRBV6-1 to TRBJ2-2; 7 bases are shared with TRBD1. This CDR3 region has 14 residues. Germline V gene data show CDR1 as MNHNS and CDR2 as SASEGT. V lost 5 bases and J lost 2; bases outside the gene matches: 2.

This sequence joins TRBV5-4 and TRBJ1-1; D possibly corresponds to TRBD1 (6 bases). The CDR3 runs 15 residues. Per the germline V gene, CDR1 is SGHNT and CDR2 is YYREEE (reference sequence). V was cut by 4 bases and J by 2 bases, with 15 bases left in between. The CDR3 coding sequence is TGTGCCAGCAGCCCCGACCCGGGGACAAACACTGAAGCTTTCTTT. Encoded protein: CASSPDPGTNTEAFF.

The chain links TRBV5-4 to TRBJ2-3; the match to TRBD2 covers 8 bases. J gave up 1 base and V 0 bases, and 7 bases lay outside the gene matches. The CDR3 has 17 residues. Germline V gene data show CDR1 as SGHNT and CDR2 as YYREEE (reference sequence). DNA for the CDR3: TGTGCCAGCAGCTTGGTATTAGCGGGACACGGCACAGATACGCAGTATTTT. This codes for CASSLVLAGHGTDTQYF. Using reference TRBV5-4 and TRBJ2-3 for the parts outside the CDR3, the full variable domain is ETGVTQSPTHLIKTRGQQVTLRCSSQSGHNTVSWYQQALGQGPQFIFQYYREEENGRGNFPPRFSGLQFPNYSSELNVNALELDDSALYLCASSLVLAGHGTDTQYFGPGTRLTVL.

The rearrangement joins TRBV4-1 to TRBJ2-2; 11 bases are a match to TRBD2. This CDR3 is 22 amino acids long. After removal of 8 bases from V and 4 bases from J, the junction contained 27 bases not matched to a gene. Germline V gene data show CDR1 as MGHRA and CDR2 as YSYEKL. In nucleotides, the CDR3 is TGCGCCAGCCTCCTTAATGCCGGGACAGGGTTTAGCGGGAGGGCGGGCACCGGGGAGCTGTTTTTT. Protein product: CASLLNAGTGFSGRAGTGELFF.

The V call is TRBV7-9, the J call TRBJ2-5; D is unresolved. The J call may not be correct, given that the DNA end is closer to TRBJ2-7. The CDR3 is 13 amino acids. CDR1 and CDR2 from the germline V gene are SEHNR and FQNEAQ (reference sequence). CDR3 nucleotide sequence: TGTGCCAGCAGCTCGGACGGTGTCGCCGAGCAGTACTTC. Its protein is CASSSDGVAEQYF.

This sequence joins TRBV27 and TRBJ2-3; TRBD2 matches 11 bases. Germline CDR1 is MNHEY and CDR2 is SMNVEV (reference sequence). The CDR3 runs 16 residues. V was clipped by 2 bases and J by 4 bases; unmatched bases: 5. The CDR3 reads CASSLSGLAGSDTQYF. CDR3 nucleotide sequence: TGTGCCAGCAGTTTAAGCGGACTAGCGGGTTCAGATACGCAGTATTTT.

In nucleotides, the CDR3 is TGTGCCAGCAGACAAGCACCGGGACTAGCGGGACCCGCGTACAATGAGCAGTTCTTC. Its translation is CASRQAPGLAGPAYNEQFF. The chain combines TRBV11-2 with TRBJ2-1; TRBD2 matches at 13 bases. CDR1 and CDR2 (germline): SGHAT, FQNNGV. This CDR3 is 19 amino acids long. The V segment lost 6 bases and the J segment 4 bases; nucleotides outside the gene matches: 15.

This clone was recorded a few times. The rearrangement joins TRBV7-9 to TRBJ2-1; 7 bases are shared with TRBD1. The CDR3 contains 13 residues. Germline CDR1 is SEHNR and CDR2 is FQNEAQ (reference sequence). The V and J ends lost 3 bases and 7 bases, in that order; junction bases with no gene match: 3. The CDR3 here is CASSFGTDNEQFF. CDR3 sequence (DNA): TGTGCCAGCAGCTTTGGGACAGATAATGAGCAGTTCTTC.

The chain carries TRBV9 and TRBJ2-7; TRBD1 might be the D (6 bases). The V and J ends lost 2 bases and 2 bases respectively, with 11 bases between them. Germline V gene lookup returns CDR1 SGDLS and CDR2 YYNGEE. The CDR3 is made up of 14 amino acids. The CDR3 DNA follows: TGTGCCAGCAGCGTCCGGGACATTGCCTACGAGCAGTACTTC. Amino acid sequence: CASSVRDIAYEQYF.

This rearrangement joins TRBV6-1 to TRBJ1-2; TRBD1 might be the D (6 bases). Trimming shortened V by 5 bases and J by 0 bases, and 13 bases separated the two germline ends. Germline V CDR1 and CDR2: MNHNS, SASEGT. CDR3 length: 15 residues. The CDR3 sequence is CASSRTDISNYGYTF. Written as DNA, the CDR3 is TGTGCCAGCAGTCGGACAGATATTTCTAACTATGGCTACACCTTC.

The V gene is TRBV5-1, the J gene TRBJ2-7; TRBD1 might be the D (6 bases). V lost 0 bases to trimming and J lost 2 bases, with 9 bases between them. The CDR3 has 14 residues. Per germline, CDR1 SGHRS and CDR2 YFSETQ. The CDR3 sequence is CASSLGGGTYEQYF. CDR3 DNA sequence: TGCGCCAGCAGCTTGGGAGGGGGAACCTACGAGCAGTACTTC.

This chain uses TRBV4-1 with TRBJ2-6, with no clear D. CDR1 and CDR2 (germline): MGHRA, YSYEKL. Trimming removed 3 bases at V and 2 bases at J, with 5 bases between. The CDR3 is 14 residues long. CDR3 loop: CASSHPTGANVLTF. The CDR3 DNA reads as TGCGCCAGCAGCCACCCGACTGGGGCCAACGTCCTGACTTTC.

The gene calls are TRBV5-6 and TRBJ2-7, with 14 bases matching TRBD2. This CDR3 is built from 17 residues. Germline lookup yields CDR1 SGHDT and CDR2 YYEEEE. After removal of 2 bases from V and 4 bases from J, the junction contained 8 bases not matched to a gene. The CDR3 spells CASSLPGLAGERYEQYF. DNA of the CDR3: TGTGCCAGCAGCTTACCGGGACTAGCGGGAGAGAGGTACGAGCAGTACTTC.

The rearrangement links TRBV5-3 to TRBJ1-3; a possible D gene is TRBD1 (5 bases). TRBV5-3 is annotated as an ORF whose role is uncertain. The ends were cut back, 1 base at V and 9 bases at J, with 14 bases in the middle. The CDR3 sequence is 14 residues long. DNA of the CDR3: TGTGCCAGAAGCTTGCCGGGGGAGGCGAGCACCATATATTTT. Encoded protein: CARSLPGEASTIYF.

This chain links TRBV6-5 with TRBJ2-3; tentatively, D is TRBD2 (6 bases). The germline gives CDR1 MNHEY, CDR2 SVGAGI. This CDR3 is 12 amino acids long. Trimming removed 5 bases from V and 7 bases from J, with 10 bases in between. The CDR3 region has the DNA TGTGCCAGCAGTGACGGGGGAAATACGCAGTATTTT. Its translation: CASSDGGNTQYF.

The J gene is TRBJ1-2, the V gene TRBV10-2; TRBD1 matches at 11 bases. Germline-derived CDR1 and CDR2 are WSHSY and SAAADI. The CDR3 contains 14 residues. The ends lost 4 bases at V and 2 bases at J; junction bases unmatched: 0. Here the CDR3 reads CASSGTGGNYGYTF. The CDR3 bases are TGCGCCAGCAGTGGGACAGGGGGCAACTATGGCTACACCTTC.

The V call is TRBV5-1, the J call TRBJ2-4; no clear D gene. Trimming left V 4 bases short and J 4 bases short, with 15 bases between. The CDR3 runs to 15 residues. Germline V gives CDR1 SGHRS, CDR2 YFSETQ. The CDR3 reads CASSPRPVFKNIQYF. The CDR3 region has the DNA TGCGCCAGCAGCCCTCGACCGGTTTTTAAAAACATTCAGTACTTC.

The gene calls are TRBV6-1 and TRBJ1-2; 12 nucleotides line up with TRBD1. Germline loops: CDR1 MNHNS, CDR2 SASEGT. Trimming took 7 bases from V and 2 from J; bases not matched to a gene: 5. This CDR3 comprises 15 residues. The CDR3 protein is CASKEGQGANYGYTF. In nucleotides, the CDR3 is TGTGCCAGCAAGGAGGGACAGGGGGCGAACTATGGCTACACCTTC.